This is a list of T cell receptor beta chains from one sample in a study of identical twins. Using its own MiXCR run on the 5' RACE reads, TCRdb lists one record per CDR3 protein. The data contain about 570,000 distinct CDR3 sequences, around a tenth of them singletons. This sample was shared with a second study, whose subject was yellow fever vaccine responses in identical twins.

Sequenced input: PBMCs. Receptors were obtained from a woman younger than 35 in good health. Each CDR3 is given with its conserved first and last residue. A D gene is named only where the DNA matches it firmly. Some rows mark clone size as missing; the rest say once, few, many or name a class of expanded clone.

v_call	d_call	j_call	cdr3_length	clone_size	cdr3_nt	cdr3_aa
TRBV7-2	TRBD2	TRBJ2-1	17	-	TGTGCCAGCAGACGTACTTGGGGACTAGCGGGAGACAATGAGCAGTTCTTC	CASRRTWGLAGDNEQFF
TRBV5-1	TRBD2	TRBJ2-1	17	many	TGCGCCAGCAGCTTGGGCGTAGCGGGGGGACTCTACAATGAGCAGTTCTTC	CASSLGVAGGLYNEQFF
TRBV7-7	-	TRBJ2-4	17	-	TGTGCTAGCAGCTTGGGCCCAACGAGGCTAGCCAAAAACATTCAGTACTTC	CASSLGPTRLAKNIQYF
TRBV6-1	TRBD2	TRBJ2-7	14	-	TGTGCCAGCTTTCGGGGGGGCCTCTCCTACGAGCAGTACTTC	CASFRGGLSYEQYF
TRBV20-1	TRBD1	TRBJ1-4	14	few	TGCAGTTCGATCGGCGGGACAGGGAACGAAAAACTGTTTTTT	CSSIGGTGNEKLFF
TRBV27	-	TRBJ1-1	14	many	TGTGCCAGCGCGATTGCAGTGGGGTACACTGAAGCTTTCTTT	CASAIAVGYTEAFF
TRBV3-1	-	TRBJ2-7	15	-	TGTGCCAGCAGCCAAAGGATGCCCGTGCCCTACGAGCAGTACTTC	CASSQRMPVPYEQYF
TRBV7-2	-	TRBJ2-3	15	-	TGTGCCAGCAAACTACGGGGCCGAAGCACAGATACGCAGTATTTT	CASKLRGRSTDTQYF
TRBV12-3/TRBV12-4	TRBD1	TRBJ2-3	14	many	TGTGCCAGCAGTCCGGGACAGGGTACAGATACGCAGTATTTT	CASSPGQGTDTQYF
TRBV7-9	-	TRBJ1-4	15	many	TGTGCCAGCAGGGAAGGGGGACCATCAAATGAAAAACTGTTTTTT	CASREGGPSNEKLFF
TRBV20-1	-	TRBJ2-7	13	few	TGCAGTGCTAGTCGGTCCGTGGGTAACGAGCAGTACTTC	CSASRSVGNEQYF
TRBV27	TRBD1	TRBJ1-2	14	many	TGTGCCAGCAGTGTGGGACAGCCTTTGTATGGCTACACCTTC	CASSVGQPLYGYTF
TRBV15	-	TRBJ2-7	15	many	TGTGCCACCAGCAGAGATACGGGGGCCAACTACGAGCAGTACTTC	CATSRDTGANYEQYF
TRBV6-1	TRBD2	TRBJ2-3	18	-	TGTGCCAGCAGTGAAACCCCTCCACTAGCGGGAGGCACAGATACGCAGTATTTT	CASSETPPLAGGTDTQYF
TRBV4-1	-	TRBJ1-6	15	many	TGCGCCAGCAGCCAAGATCTCAACCCTAATTCACCCCTCCACTTT	CASSQDLNPNSPLHF
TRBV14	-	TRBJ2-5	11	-	TGTGCCAGCAGCCAAGGGGTGGCCCAGTACTTC	CASSQGVAQYF
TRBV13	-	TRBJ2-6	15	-	TGTGCCAGCAGCTTGAGTCCTTCCGGGGCCAACGTCCTGACTTTC	CASSLSPSGANVLTF
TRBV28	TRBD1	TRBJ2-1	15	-	TGTGCCAGCAGTGCAGGGACAGGGTATTACAATGAGCAGTTCTTC	CASSAGTGYYNEQFF
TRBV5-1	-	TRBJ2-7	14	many	TGCGCCAGCAGCTTAACAGGGATTACCTACGAGCAGTACTTC	CASSLTGITYEQYF
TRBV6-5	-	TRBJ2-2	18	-	TGTGCCAGCAGCTTAGCTTCCCCGGGAGTGCCGAACACCGGGGAGCTGTTTTTT	CASSLASPGVPNTGELFF
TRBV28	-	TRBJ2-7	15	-	TGTGCCAGCACCCAAATCCCCGGGGGCTCCTACGAGCAGTACTTC	CASTQIPGGSYEQYF
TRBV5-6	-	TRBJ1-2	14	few	TGTGCCAGCAGCTTTGTCAGGGACGACTATGGCTACACCTTC	CASSFVRDDYGYTF
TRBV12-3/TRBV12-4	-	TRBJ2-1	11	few	TGTGCCAGCAGGGAGCGCTCTGAGCAGTTCTTC	CASRERSEQFF
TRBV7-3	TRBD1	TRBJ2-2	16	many	TGTGCCAGCAGCTTTCCGACAGGACAGGGGGCCGGGGAGCTGTTTTTT	CASSFPTGQGAGELFF
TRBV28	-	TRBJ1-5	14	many	TGTGCCAGCAGTCCCCTAACCGAGAATCAGCCCCAGCATTTT	CASSPLTENQPQHF
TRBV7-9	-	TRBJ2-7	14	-	TGTGCCAGCAGCTCGGTCTCGAGCTCCTACGAGCAGTACTTC	CASSSVSSSYEQYF
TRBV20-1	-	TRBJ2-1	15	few	TGCAGTGCTAGAGGGTTTGGGGGAGATGTAAATGAGCAGTTCTTC	CSARGFGGDVNEQFF
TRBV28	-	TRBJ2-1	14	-	TGTGCCAGCAGTTTCAGGGTTATCCCGGGTGAGCAGTTCTTC	CASSFRVIPGEQFF
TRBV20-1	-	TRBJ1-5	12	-	TGCAGTGTAAGTCGCGGCAATCAGCCCCAGCATTTT	CSVSRGNQPQHF
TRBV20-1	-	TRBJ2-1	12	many	TGCAGTGCCCCTAGGATCCGCGATGAGCAGTTCTTC	CSAPRIRDEQFF
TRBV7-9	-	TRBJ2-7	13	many	TGTGCCAGCAGCCCGGCAATAGACGGCGAGCAGTACTTC	CASSPAIDGEQYF
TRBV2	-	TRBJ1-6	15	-	TGTGCCAGCAGCTCCGGATGGGGGATCGGATCACCCCTCCACTTT	CASSSGWGIGSPLHF
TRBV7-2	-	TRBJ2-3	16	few	TGTGCCAGCAGCTTAGGTCCCGCTAGCTTCACAGATACGCAGTATTTT	CASSLGPASFTDTQYF
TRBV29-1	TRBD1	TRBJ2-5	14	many	TGCAGCGTTGTCCGGGACAGGGCATGGGAGACCCAGTACTTC	CSVVRDRAWETQYF
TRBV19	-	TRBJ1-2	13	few	TGTGCCAGTAGTACGACAGAGAACTATGGCTACACCTTC	CASSTTENYGYTF
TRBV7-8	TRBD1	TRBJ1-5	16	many	TGTGCCAGCAGCTTAGCGGGACAGCTTAGCAATCAGCCCCAGCATTTT	CASSLAGQLSNQPQHF
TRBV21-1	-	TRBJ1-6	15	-	TGTGCCAGCAGCAAGAAAACAGGGGAAGATTCACCCCTCCACTTT	CASSKKTGEDSPLHF
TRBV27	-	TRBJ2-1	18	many	TGTGCCAGCAGTTTCGCTTACCGACAGGCATTCTCCTACAATGAGCAGTTCTTC	CASSFAYRQAFSYNEQFF
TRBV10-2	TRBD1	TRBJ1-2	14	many	TGCGCCAGCAGAGCCCCGACAGGGGAGTATGGCTACACCTTC	CASRAPTGEYGYTF